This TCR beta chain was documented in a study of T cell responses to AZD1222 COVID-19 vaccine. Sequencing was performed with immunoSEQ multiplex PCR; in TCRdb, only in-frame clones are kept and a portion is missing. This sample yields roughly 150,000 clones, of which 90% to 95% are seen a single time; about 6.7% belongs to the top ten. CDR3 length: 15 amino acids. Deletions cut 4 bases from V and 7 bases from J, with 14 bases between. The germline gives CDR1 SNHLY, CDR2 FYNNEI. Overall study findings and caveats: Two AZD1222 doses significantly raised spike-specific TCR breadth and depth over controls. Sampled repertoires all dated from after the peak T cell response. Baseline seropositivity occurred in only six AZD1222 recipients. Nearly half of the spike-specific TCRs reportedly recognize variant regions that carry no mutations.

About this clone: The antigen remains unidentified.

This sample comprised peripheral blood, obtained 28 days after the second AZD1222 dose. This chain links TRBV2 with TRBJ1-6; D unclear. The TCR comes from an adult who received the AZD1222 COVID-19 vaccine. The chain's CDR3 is CASSAEYSGNSPLHF. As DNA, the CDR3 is TGTGCCAGCAGTGCAGAGTACAGCGGGAATTCACCCCTCCACTTT.